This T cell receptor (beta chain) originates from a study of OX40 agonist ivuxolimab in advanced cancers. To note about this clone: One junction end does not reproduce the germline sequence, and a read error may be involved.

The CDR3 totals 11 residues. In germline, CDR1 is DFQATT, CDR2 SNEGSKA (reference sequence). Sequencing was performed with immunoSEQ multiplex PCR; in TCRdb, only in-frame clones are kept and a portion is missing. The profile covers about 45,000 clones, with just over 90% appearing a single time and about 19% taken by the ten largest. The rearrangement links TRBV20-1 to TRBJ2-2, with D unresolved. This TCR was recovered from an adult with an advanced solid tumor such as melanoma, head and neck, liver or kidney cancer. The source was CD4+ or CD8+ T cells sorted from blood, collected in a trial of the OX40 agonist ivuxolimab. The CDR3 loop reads CSARDTGELFF. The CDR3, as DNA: TGCAGTGCTCGAGACACCGGGGAGCTGTTTTTT.